A selection of T cell receptor beta chains follows, all from one sample in a study of blood T cell repertoires in COVID-19. Here immunoSEQ multiplex PCR was the method, and the copy in TCRdb shows in-frame clones only, minus some. The sample holds approximately 440,000 clones, about 90% seen once. The sequencing input was PBMCs or T cells enriched from blood (not recorded which). All receptors derive from a man in his late teens or twenties who had recovered from COVID-19. Each CDR3 is given with its conserved first and last residue. A D gene is named only where the DNA matches it firmly. Some rows have no size entry. The others give once, few or many, or a class for an expanded clone.

J gene: TRBJ1-6
D gene: -
V gene: TRBV2
clone size: -
CDR3 DNA: TGTGCCAGCAGTGCGACAGTCTATAATTCACCCCTCCACTTT
CDR3 protein: CASSATVYNSPLHF

J gene: TRBJ1-3
D gene: -
V gene: TRBV9
clone size: -
CDR3 DNA: TGTGCCAGCAGCGTAGGGGCCGCCTCTGGAAACACCATATATTTT
CDR3 protein: CASSVGAASGNTIYF

J gene: TRBJ2-3
D gene: -
V gene: TRBV3-1/TRBV3-2
clone size: once
CDR3 DNA: TGTGCCAGCAGCCGTGGGGACTTCACAGATACGCAGTATTTT
CDR3 protein: CASSRGDFTDTQYF

J gene: TRBJ1-1
D gene: -
V gene: TRBV12-3/TRBV12-4
clone size: -
CDR3 DNA: TGTGCCAGCAGTCGACAGGAGAACACTGAAGCTTTCTTT
CDR3 protein: CASSRQENTEAFF

J gene: TRBJ2-1
D gene: -
V gene: TRBV2
clone size: -
CDR3 DNA: TGTGCCAGCAGTGACCAGGGGAGCTCCTACAATGAGCAGTTCTTC
CDR3 protein: CASSDQGSSYNEQFF

J gene: TRBJ1-5
D gene: -
V gene: TRBV19
clone size: -
CDR3 DNA: TGTGCCACCCACGAGCCCCCTAATCAGCCCCAGCATTTT
CDR3 protein: CATHEPPNQPQHF

J gene: TRBJ1-1
D gene: -
V gene: TRBV14
clone size: -
CDR3 DNA: TGTGCCAGCAGCCAAGTTCAGGTTGGAACTGAAGCTTTCTTT
CDR3 protein: CASSQVQVGTEAFF

J gene: TRBJ2-1
D gene: TRBD1
V gene: TRBV14
clone size: once
CDR3 DNA: TGTGCCAGCAGCCGACTCCCGGGACAGGGAAGGGGTGAGCAGTTCTTC
CDR3 protein: CASSRLPGQGRGEQFF

J gene: TRBJ2-1
D gene: TRBD2
V gene: TRBV25-1
clone size: -
CDR3 DNA: TGTGCCAGCAGTCTAGCGGGAAATGAGCAGTTCTTC
CDR3 protein: CASSLAGNEQFF

J gene: TRBJ2-1
D gene: TRBD1
V gene: TRBV3-1/TRBV3-2
clone size: -
CDR3 DNA: TGTGCCAGCAGCCAAGGTCTTAGGGGGCCGGGCCATGAGCAGTTCTTC
CDR3 protein: CASSQGLRGPGHEQFF

J gene: TRBJ1-1
D gene: -
V gene: TRBV5-1
clone size: -
CDR3 DNA: TGCGCCAGCAGCGTGCACAGGGAAAACACTGAAGCTTTCTTT
CDR3 protein: CASSVHRENTEAFF

J gene: TRBJ2-1
D gene: TRBD1
V gene: TRBV11-2
clone size: -
CDR3 DNA: TGTGCCAGCAGCTTAGGTTGGGACAGCTCCTACAATGAGCAGTTCTTC
CDR3 protein: CASSLGWDSSYNEQFF

J gene: TRBJ2-5
D gene: TRBD1
V gene: TRBV5-5
clone size: -
CDR3 DNA: TGTGCCAGCAGCCGACAGGGGGGAAGAGAGACCCAGTACTTC
CDR3 protein: CASSRQGGRETQYF

J gene: TRBJ1-6
D gene: -
V gene: TRBV7-9
clone size: -
CDR3 DNA: TGTGCCAGCAGCTTAGCGTTAGGGGGTTCACCCCTCCACTTT
CDR3 protein: CASSLALGGSPLHF

J gene: TRBJ2-1
D gene: -
V gene: TRBV6-1
clone size: -
CDR3 DNA: TGTGCCAGCAGTGATCCACGGTTCTCCTACAATGAGCAGTTCTTC
CDR3 protein: CASSDPRFSYNEQFF

J gene: TRBJ1-2
D gene: -
V gene: TRBV30
clone size: -
CDR3 DNA: TGTGCCGACGGGGGGCAGGGGTTAAGCAGCTACACCTTC
CDR3 protein: CADGGQGLSSYTF

J gene: TRBJ2-7
D gene: TRBD1
V gene: TRBV6-4
clone size: -
CDR3 DNA: TGTGCCAGCAGTACGGACAGGGACTCCCACGAGCAGTACTTC
CDR3 protein: CASSTDRDSHEQYF

J gene: TRBJ1-2
D gene: -
V gene: TRBV5-4
clone size: -
CDR3 DNA: TGTGCCAGCACTACCGGGGGGGACGGCACTAACTATGGCTACACCTTC
CDR3 protein: CASTTGGDGTNYGYTF

J gene: TRBJ2-5
D gene: -
V gene: TRBV20-1
clone size: -
CDR3 DNA: TGCAGTGCTAGGAAGGGGGAGACCCAGTACTTC
CDR3 protein: CSARKGETQYF

J gene: TRBJ1-1
D gene: TRBD1
V gene: TRBV3-1/TRBV3-2
clone size: -
CDR3 DNA: TGTGCCAGCAGCCAAGGGGGTCTGACAGGGGCTCTAGGTGAAGCTTTCTTT
CDR3 protein: CASSQGGLTGALGEAFF

J gene: TRBJ1-2
D gene: -
V gene: TRBV5-4
clone size: -
CDR3 DNA: TGTGCCAGCAGCTTGGAGGTAGGGGTAGGCTATGGCTACACCTTC
CDR3 protein: CASSLEVGVGYGYTF

J gene: TRBJ2-7
D gene: TRBD2
V gene: TRBV11-2
clone size: once
CDR3 DNA: TGTGCCAGCAGCTTAGAAGGGACTAGCGCCCCAGGAAACGAGCAGTACTTC
CDR3 protein: CASSLEGTSAPGNEQYF

J gene: TRBJ1-2
D gene: -
V gene: TRBV3-1/TRBV3-2
clone size: few
CDR3 DNA: TGTGCCAGCAGCCAAGATTCGATCGCGGGTACCTATGGCTACACCTTC
CDR3 protein: CASSQDSIAGTYGYTF

J gene: TRBJ1-2
D gene: -
V gene: TRBV19
clone size: -
CDR3 DNA: TGTGCCAGTAGTTTCGAGTTCAGGGCATTAACGAATGGCTACACCTTC
CDR3 protein: CASSFEFRALTNGYTF

J gene: TRBJ2-5
D gene: TRBD2
V gene: TRBV3-1/TRBV3-2
clone size: -
CDR3 DNA: TGTGCCAGCAGCCAACGGGGGGGCCTCCAAGAGACCCAGTACTTC
CDR3 protein: CASSQRGGLQETQYF

J gene: TRBJ1-1
D gene: -
V gene: TRBV13
clone size: -
CDR3 DNA: TGTGCCAGCAGCTTCGCCAGGGGCACTGAAGCTTTCTTT
CDR3 protein: CASSFARGTEAFF

J gene: TRBJ2-1
D gene: -
V gene: TRBV9
clone size: -
CDR3 DNA: TGTGCCAGCAGCGTAGCCTTGGGCGGGTACTCCTACAATGAGCAGTTCTTC
CDR3 protein: CASSVALGGYSYNEQFF

J gene: TRBJ2-7
D gene: -
V gene: TRBV3-1/TRBV3-2
clone size: -
CDR3 DNA: TGTGCCAGCAGCCAAGGGGGCCCCAGCTCCTACGAGCAGTACTTC
CDR3 protein: CASSQGGPSSYEQYF

J gene: TRBJ1-2
D gene: -
V gene: TRBV7-9
clone size: few
CDR3 DNA: TGTGCCAGCAGCTTAGTCTTAGGGGTTCCCTATGGCTACACCTTC
CDR3 protein: CASSLVLGVPYGYTF

J gene: TRBJ1-1
D gene: -
V gene: TRBV6-5
clone size: -
CDR3 DNA: TGTGCCGGGTGTTACGGCGACAGATGTGAAGCTTTCTTT
CDR3 protein: CAGCYGDRCEAFF

J gene: TRBJ2-1
D gene: -
V gene: TRBV18
clone size: -
CDR3 DNA: TGTGCCAGCTCTCTTTCTCGGGCCGGGGGCAATGAGCAGTTCTTC
CDR3 protein: CASSLSRAGGNEQFF

J gene: TRBJ1-4
D gene: TRBD1
V gene: TRBV11-3
clone size: -
CDR3 DNA: TGTGCCAGCAGGGCCGGGACAGGATTCTCAACTAATGAAAAACTGTTTTTT
CDR3 protein: CASRAGTGFSTNEKLFF

J gene: TRBJ1-4
D gene: TRBD1
V gene: TRBV19
clone size: -
CDR3 DNA: TGTGCCAGTAACCCAACAGGGGGACGTGAAAAACTGTTTTTT
CDR3 protein: CASNPTGGREKLFF

J gene: TRBJ1-2
D gene: -
V gene: TRBV10-3
clone size: -
CDR3 DNA: TGTGCCAGTCTGAGGGGGGGTCTTAACTATGGCTACACCTTC
CDR3 protein: CASLRGGLNYGYTF

J gene: TRBJ1-1
D gene: -
V gene: TRBV11-2
clone size: -
CDR3 DNA: TGTGCCAGCAGCTTAGCGGGGGGAACTGAAGCTTTCTTT
CDR3 protein: CASSLAGGTEAFF

J gene: TRBJ1-1
D gene: -
V gene: TRBV5-1
clone size: -
CDR3 DNA: TGCGCCAGCAGCTTCGGAGCAGTGAACACTGAAGCTTTCTTT
CDR3 protein: CASSFGAVNTEAFF

J gene: TRBJ2-4
D gene: -
V gene: TRBV7-9
clone size: -
CDR3 DNA: TGTGCCAGCAGCGCTCGAGAAAAAGACATTCAGTACTTC
CDR3 protein: CASSAREKDIQYF

J gene: TRBJ2-3
D gene: -
V gene: TRBV2
clone size: -
CDR3 DNA: TGTGCCAGCAGTGAGGGGACTGGATCCCCGGACACAGATACGCAGTATTTT
CDR3 protein: CASSEGTGSPDTDTQYF

J gene: TRBJ1-1
D gene: TRBD1
V gene: TRBV3-1/TRBV3-2
clone size: -
CDR3 DNA: TGTGCCAGCAGCCGGACAGGGGCAAACACTGAAGCTTTCTTT
CDR3 protein: CASSRTGANTEAFF

J gene: TRBJ2-3
D gene: -
V gene: TRBV7-9
clone size: -
CDR3 DNA: TGTGCCAGCAGCCGTGAAGGGGCAGATACGCAGTATTTT
CDR3 protein: CASSREGADTQYF

J gene: TRBJ1-1
D gene: -
V gene: TRBV6-1
clone size: -
CDR3 DNA: TGTGCCAGCAGTGAATTTACAGGAGGGGAAGGGACTGAAGCTTTCTTT
CDR3 protein: CASSEFTGGEGTEAFF

J gene: TRBJ1-1
D gene: TRBD1
V gene: TRBV14
clone size: -
CDR3 DNA: TGTGCCAGCAGACCCGGGACAGTCGATTATGAAGCTTTCTTT
CDR3 protein: CASRPGTVDYEAFF

J gene: TRBJ1-1
D gene: -
V gene: TRBV27
clone size: -
CDR3 DNA: TGTGCCAGCAGTTTAGTTCCACTCTCGGGCACTGAAGCTTTCTTT
CDR3 protein: CASSLVPLSGTEAFF

J gene: TRBJ1-4
D gene: TRBD1
V gene: TRBV7-9
clone size: -
CDR3 DNA: TGTGCCAGCAGCATCGACAGGGCCGAACTGTTTTTT
CDR3 protein: CASSIDRAELFF

J gene: TRBJ2-7
D gene: TRBD2
V gene: TRBV20-1
clone size: few
CDR3 DNA: TGCAGTGCTAGTATAGGGACTAGCCGCTACGAGCAGTACTTC
CDR3 protein: CSASIGTSRYEQYF

J gene: TRBJ1-2
D gene: -
V gene: TRBV6-2/TRBV6-3
clone size: few
CDR3 DNA: TGTGCCAGCAGTTACTCGGGAGGGTGGAACGGCTACACCTTC
CDR3 protein: CASSYSGGWNGYTF

J gene: TRBJ1-2
D gene: -
V gene: TRBV28
clone size: few
CDR3 DNA: TGTGCCAGCAGTTCCGAGGTAACAGGGCGATATGGCTACACCTTC
CDR3 protein: CASSSEVTGRYGYTF

J gene: TRBJ1-2
D gene: TRBD1
V gene: TRBV6-5
clone size: -
CDR3 DNA: TGTGCCAGCAGTTACCGGAACAGGGACAGAGCCTATGGCTACACCTTC
CDR3 protein: CASSYRNRDRAYGYTF